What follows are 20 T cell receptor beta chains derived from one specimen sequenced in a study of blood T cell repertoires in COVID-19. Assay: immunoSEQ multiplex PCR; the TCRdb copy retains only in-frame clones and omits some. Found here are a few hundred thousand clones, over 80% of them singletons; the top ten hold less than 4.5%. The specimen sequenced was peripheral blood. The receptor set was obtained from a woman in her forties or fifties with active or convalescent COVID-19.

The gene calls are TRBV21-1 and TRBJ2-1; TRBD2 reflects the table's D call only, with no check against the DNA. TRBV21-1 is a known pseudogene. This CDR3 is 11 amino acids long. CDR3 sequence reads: CASSSTGEQFF. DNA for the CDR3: TGTGCCAGCAGCTCTACCGGTGAGCAGTTCTTC.

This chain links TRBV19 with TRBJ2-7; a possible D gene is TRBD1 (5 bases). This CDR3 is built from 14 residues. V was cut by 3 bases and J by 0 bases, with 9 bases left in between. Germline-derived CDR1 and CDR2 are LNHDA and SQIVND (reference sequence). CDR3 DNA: TGTGCCAGTAGTATGGGCGACAGCTCCTACGAGCAGTACTTC. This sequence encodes CASSMGDSSYEQYF.

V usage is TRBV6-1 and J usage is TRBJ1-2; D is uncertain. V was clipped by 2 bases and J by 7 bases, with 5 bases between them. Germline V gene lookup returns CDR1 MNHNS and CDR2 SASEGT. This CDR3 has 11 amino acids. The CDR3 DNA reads TGTGCCAGCAGTGAACCTCCTGGCTACACCTTC. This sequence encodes CASSEPPGYTF.

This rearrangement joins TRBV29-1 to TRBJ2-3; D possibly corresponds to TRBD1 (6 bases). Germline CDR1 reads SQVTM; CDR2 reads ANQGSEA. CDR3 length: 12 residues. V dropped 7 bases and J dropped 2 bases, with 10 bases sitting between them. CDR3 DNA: TGCAGCGCCTACAGGGCCACAGATACGCAGTATTTT. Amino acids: CSAYRATDTQYF.

The CDR3 DNA reads TGTGCCAGCAGTTTATCGGTCGTGCCCCCCTATGGCTACACCTTC. It encodes CASSLSVVPPYGYTF. This chain links TRBV28 with TRBJ1-2; D uncertain. The ends were cut back, 1 base at V and 4 bases at J, with 13 bases in the middle. CDR1 and CDR2 (germline): MDHEN, SYDVKM. The CDR3 runs 15 residues.

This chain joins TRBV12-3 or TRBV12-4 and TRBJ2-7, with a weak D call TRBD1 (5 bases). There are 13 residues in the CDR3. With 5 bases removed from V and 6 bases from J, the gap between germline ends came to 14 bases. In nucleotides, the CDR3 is TGTGCCAGCAGTCGATCAGGGCCCGGCGAGCAGTACTTC. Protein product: CASSRSGPGEQYF.

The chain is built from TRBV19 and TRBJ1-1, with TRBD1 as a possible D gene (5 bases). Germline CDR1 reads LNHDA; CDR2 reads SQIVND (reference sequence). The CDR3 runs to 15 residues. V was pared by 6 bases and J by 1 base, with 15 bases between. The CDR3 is CASSPAGPPNTEAFF. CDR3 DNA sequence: TGTGCCAGTAGCCCGGCGGGACCTCCGAACACTGAAGCTTTCTTT.

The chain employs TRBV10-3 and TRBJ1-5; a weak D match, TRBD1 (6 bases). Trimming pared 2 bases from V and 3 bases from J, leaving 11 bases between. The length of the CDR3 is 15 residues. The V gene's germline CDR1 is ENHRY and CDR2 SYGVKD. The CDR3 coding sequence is TGTGCCATCAGTGAGGGGGGGGCGAACAATCAGCCCCAGCATTTT. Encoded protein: CAISEGGANNQPQHF.

Written as DNA, the CDR3 is TGTGCCAGCAGCTTTCAGGGTCTCGAGCAGTTCTTC. It encodes CASSFQGLEQFF. This rearrangement joins TRBV7-9 to TRBJ2-1; D may be TRBD1 (5 bases). Trimming cost V 3 bases and J 10 bases, with 10 bases left between them. The germline V gene encodes CDR1 SEHNR and CDR2 FQNEAQ (reference sequence). CDR3 length: 12 amino acids.

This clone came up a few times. CDR3: CASSQAQGEVSDEQYF. In DNA, the CDR3 is TGTGCCAGCAGCCAGGCACAGGGTGAAGTAAGCGACGAGCAGTACTTC. The gene calls are TRBV3-1 (or the pseudogene TRBV3-2) and TRBJ2-7; a weak D match, TRBD1 (6 bases). The length of the CDR3 is 16 residues. V lost 3 bases and J 5 bases, leaving 20 bases between the germline ends. CDR1 is LGHDT, CDR2 YNNKEL, per germline (reference sequence).

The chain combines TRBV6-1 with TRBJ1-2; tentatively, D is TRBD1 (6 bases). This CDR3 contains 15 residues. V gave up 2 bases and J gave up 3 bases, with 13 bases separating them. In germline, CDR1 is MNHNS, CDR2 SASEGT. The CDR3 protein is CASSEQGYRDYGYTF. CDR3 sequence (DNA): TGTGCCAGCAGTGAACAGGGGTATCGGGACTATGGCTACACCTTC.

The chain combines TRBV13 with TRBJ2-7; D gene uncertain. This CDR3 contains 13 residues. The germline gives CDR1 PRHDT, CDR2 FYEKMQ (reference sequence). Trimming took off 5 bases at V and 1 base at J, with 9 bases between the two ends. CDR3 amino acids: CASSAVRSYEQYF. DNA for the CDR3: TGTGCCAGCAGCGCGGTGAGGTCCTACGAGCAGTACTTC.

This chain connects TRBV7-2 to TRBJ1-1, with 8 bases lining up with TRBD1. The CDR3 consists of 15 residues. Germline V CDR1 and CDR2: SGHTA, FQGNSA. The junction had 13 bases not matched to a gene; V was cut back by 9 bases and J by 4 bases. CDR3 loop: CASDRGSFSSTEAFF. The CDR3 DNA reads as TGTGCCAGTGACAGGGGTTCTTTCTCGAGCACTGAAGCTTTCTTT.

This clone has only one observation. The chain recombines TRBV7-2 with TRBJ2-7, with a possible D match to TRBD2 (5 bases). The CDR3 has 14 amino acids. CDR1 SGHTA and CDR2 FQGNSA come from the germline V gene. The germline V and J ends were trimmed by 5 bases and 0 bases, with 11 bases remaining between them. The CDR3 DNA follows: TGTGCCAGCAGCCTTGGACTGAGCTCCTACGAGCAGTACTTC. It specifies CASSLGLSSYEQYF.

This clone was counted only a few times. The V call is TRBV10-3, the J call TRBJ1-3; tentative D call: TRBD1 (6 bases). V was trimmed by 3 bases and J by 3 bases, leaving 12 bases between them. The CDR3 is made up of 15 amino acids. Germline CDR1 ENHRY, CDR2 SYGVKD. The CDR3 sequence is CAISDPGQIGNTIYF. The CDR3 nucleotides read TGTGCCATCAGTGATCCCGGACAGATTGGAAACACCATATATTTT.

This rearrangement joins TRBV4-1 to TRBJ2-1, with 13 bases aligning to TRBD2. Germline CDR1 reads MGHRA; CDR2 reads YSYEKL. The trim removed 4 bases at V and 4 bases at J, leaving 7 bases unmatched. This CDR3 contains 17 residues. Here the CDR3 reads CASSPRLAGGRYNEQFF. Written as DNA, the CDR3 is TGCGCCAGCAGCCCCCGACTAGCGGGAGGTCGGTACAATGAGCAGTTCTTC.

CDR3 coding DNA: TGTGCCAGCTCACCATATCCTCGGGGGGACGAGCAGTACTTC. Residues: CASSPYPRGDEQYF. The chain combines TRBV18 with TRBJ2-7; 7 bases agree with TRBD2. The junction had 6 bases not matched to a gene; V was cut back by 2 bases and J by 5 bases. This CDR3 has 14 residues. The germline CDR1 and CDR2 sequences are KGHSH and LQKENI.

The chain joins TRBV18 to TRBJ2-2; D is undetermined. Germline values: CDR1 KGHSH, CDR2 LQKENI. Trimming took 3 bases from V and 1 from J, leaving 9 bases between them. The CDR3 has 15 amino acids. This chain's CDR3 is CASSPTLGNTGELFF. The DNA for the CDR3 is TGTGCCAGCTCACCGACCCTAGGGAACACCGGGGAGCTGTTTTTT.

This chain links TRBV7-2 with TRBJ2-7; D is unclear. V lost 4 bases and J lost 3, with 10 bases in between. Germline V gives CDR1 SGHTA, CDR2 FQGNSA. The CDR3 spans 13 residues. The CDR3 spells CASSSRSLYEQYF. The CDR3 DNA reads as TGTGCCAGCAGCTCGCGGTCCCTCTACGAGCAGTACTTC.

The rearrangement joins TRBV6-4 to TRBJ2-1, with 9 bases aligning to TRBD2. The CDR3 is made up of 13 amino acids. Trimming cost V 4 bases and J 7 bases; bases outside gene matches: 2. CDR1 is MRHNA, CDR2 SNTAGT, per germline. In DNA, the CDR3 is TGTGCCAGCAGTGGCCTAGCGGGAAATGAGCAGTTCTTC. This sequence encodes CASSGLAGNEQFF.